Listed here are 14 T cell receptor beta chains from one sample, sequenced in a study of beta chain features in type 1 diabetes. Every bit of the isolated RNA underwent reverse transcription, so sequencing read expressed TCRB transcripts. Assay: immunoSEQ multiplex PCR; the TCRdb copy retains only in-frame clones and omits some. The table includes fewer than 650,000 clones, about 16% detected once. The specimen sequenced was naive CD4+ T cells from blood. The receptors were sampled from a man between 18 and 29 years old in good health.

This clone was seen more than once but under ten times. The rearrangement joins TRBV27 to TRBJ1-2; TRBD1 matches 8 bases. Germline-derived CDR1 and CDR2 are MNHEY and SMNVEV (reference sequence). The CDR3 runs 14 residues. V lost 5 bases and J lost 11; bases outside the gene matches: 13. CDR3 residues: CASSTSRTGRNYTF. The CDR3 nucleotides read TGTGCCAGCAGTACATCAAGGACAGGGAGGAATTACACCTTC.

This clone has more than one count but fewer than ten. The V call is TRBV28, the J call TRBJ1-2, with a possible D match to TRBD1 (5 bases). Germline lookup yields CDR1 MDHEN and CDR2 SYDVKM. CDR3 length: 14 residues. V shed 6 bases and J shed 7 bases, with 18 bases lying between them. CDR3 bases: TGTGCCAGCAGCATCGGGCAGGGCCCCAGTGGCTACACCTTC. This gives the protein CASSIGQGPSGYTF.

The sample holds a few counts of this clone. This rearrangement joins TRBV5-4 to TRBJ2-2; TRBD1 or TRBD2 may be the D gene (5 bases each). In germline, CDR1 is SGHNT, CDR2 YYREEE (reference sequence). This CDR3 has 17 residues. Trimming cost V 2 bases and J 3 bases, with 17 bases left between them. Here the CDR3 reads CASSLKARGFYTGELFF. CDR3 sequence (DNA): TGTGCCAGCAGCTTAAAAGCGAGGGGTTTCTACACCGGGGAGCTGTTTTTT. Variable domain in full (rest from reference TRBV5-4 and TRBJ2-2): ETGVTQSPTHLIKTRGQQVTLRCSSQSGHNTVSWYQQALGQGPQFIFQYYREEENGRGNFPPRFSGLQFPNYSSELNVNALELDDSALYLCASSLKARGFYTGELFFGEGSRLTVL.

The CDR3 here is CASSFLTDGTEAFF. The CDR3 nucleotides are TGTGCCAGCAGTTTCCTAACAGATGGGACTGAAGCTTTCTTT. The chain employs TRBV6-5 and TRBJ1-1; D uncertain. Germline V gene sequence: CDR1 MNHEY, CDR2 SVGAGI. The length of the CDR3 is 14 residues. Trimming cost V 4 bases and J 5 bases, with 14 bases left between them.

This clone was observed a handful of times. The chain uses TRBV9 and TRBJ2-1; D ambiguous. This CDR3 contains 13 residues. Germline assignment: CDR1 SGDLS and CDR2 YYNGEE. Trimming took 0 bases from V and 13 from J, leaving 14 bases between them. CDR3 amino acids: CASSVVGRPPQFF. DNA of the CDR3: TGTGCCAGCAGCGTAGTTGGACGCCCTCCTCAGTTCTTC.

This clone has more than one count but fewer than ten. V gene TRBV7-3 combines with J gene TRBJ2-1; maybe TRBD2 (7 bases). V was clipped by 2 bases and J by 6 bases, with 20 bases between them. This CDR3 comprises 17 residues. Germline V CDR1 and CDR2: SGHTA, FQGTGA. The CDR3, as DNA: TGTGCCAGCAGCTTACGGGGGGCAGGCCCTCTCGGCAATGAGCAGTTCTTC. The encoded protein is CASSLRGAGPLGNEQFF.

The table lists this clone with a few counts. The CDR3 DNA follows: TGTGCCAGCAGCCGAACGCCGGGGACCATCAAAGAGACCCAGTACTTC. This encodes CASSRTPGTIKETQYF. The V and J genes are TRBV5-4 and TRBJ2-5; D tentatively reads TRBD1 or TRBD2 (5 bases each). CDR3 length: 16 amino acids. V lost 4 bases and J lost 3, with 19 bases in between. Germline CDR1 SGHNT, CDR2 YYREEE (reference sequence).

This clone was observed a handful of times. The rearrangement uses TRBV9 and TRBJ2-1; no clear D. Germline CDR1 is SGDLS and CDR2 is YYNGEE. The V gene lost 1 base and the J gene lost 0 bases, with 11 bases spanning the gap. The CDR3 spans 16 residues. The CDR3 sequence is CASSVLLSSSYNEQFF. The CDR3 DNA reads as TGTGCCAGCAGCGTATTACTGTCGAGCTCCTACAATGAGCAGTTCTTC.

This clone was seen a handful of times. The chain combines TRBV7-9 with TRBJ1-1; D is unresolved. Germline CDR1 SEHNR, CDR2 FQNEAQ (reference sequence). The V end was cut by 4 bases, the J end by 1 base, with 10 bases between. This CDR3 contains 14 residues. For the CDR3, the DNA is TGTGCCAGCAGCTCACATGTAACGAACACTGAAGCTTTCTTT. Protein sequence: CASSSHVTNTEAFF.

This clone was recorded a few times. The chain uses TRBV7-2 and TRBJ2-1; D is uncertain. CDR3 length: 12 amino acids. V lost 5 bases and J 4 bases, leaving 6 bases between the germline ends. CDR1 is SGHTA and CDR2 is FQGNSA in the germline V gene. The CDR3 DNA follows: TGTGCCAGCAGCGTCGCTTACAATGAGCAGTTCTTC. Its translation is CASSVAYNEQFF.

This clone was detected only a few times. This chain links TRBV6-5 with TRBJ1-4; 12 positions match TRBD1. The trim removed 7 bases at V and 7 bases at J, leaving 4 bases unmatched. The CDR3 is 14 residues long. Germline CDR1 reads MNHEY; CDR2 reads SVGAGI. In nucleotides, the CDR3 is TGTGCCAGCAAGACGGGACAGGGGGCTGAAAAACTGTTTTTT. Protein: CASKTGQGAEKLFF.

This clone has just a few counts. V gene TRBV27 combines with J gene TRBJ1-2; no firm D call. Trimming cost V 5 bases and J 6 bases, with 13 bases left between them. From germline, CDR1 is MNHEY and CDR2 SMNVEV (reference sequence). There are 13 residues in the CDR3. The CDR3 is CASSPGRRNGYTF. CDR3 nucleotides: TGTGCCAGCAGTCCTGGACGACGGAATGGCTACACCTTC.

The table lists this clone with a few counts. Within the sample, other DNA sequences also encode this same CDR3. This chain joins TRBV7-2 and TRBJ2-7, with TRBD1 matching 7 bases. Trimming removed 1 base from V and 2 bases from J; junction bases left unmatched: 2. The CDR3 runs to 14 residues. Germline V CDR1 and CDR2: SGHTA, FQGNSA. The CDR3 sequence is CASSLGTGAYEQYF. CDR3 nucleotide sequence: TGTGCCAGCAGCTTAGGAACAGGGGCCTACGAGCAGTACTTC.

This clone was seen a few times. CDR3 loop: CASSTVQYNSPLHF. The CDR3 region has the DNA TGTGCCAGCAGTACCGTTCAATATAATTCACCCCTCCACTTT. The chain has TRBV27 and TRBJ1-6; D remains unclear. Trimming shortened V by 5 bases and J by 4 bases, and 9 bases separated the two germline ends. The germline V gene encodes CDR1 MNHEY and CDR2 SMNVEV (reference sequence). The CDR3 loop spans 14 amino acids.